The 5 T cell receptor beta chains reported below all come from one sample, sequenced in a study of memory CD4+ T cells and cytomegalovirus serostatus. The sort gate was single viable CD3+CD4+CD8-CD45RO+ cells for memory CD4+ T cells. Profiling relied on immunoSEQ multiplex PCR, and the TCRdb table lists in-frame clones only, not all of them. Seen here are under 70,000 clones, roughly 81% observed once, and the top ten hold about 0.95%. Sequencing was done on a sample of memory CD4+ T cells from blood. Receptor source: an adult in good health and CMV-seronegative.

The CDR3 nucleotides are TGTGCCAGCAGCCTCGGACAGTCCTATGGCTACACCTTC. The encoded protein is CASSLGQSYGYTF. The chain recombines TRBV28 with TRBJ1-2; the D gene is possibly TRBD1 (6 bases). With 6 bases removed from V and 4 bases from J, the gap between germline ends came to 12 bases. Germline V CDR1 and CDR2: MDHEN, SYDVKM. CDR3 size: 13 residues.

This clone showed up just a few times. The chain recombines TRBV5-6 with TRBJ1-5; TRBD1 might be the D (5 bases). CDR3 length equals 15 residues. From germline, CDR1 is SGHDT and CDR2 YYEEEE. The V end was cut by 3 bases, the J end by 3 bases, with 13 bases between. CDR3 sequence: CASSSSGTDNQPQHF. The CDR3 DNA reads as TGTGCCAGCAGCTCCTCCGGGACCGACAATCAGCCCCAGCATTTT.

The V call is TRBV27, the J call TRBJ2-7; D possibly corresponds to TRBD1 (5 bases). V was cut by 6 bases and J by 0 bases, with 15 bases left in between. The CDR3 is made up of 15 amino acids. The germline V gene has CDR1 MNHEY and CDR2 SMNVEV (reference sequence). The DNA of the CDR3 is TGTGCCAGCAGCTCCTGGGGCACGAGCTCCTACGAGCAGTACTTC. Protein: CASSSWGTSSYEQYF.

In this sample, this clone turned up once. This sequence joins TRBV7-3 and TRBJ2-7; 8 positions agree with TRBD2. V gave up 1 base and J gave up 5 bases; unmatched junction bases: 4. CDR3 size: 14 residues. CDR1 SGHTA and CDR2 FQGTGA come from the germline V gene. The CDR3 sequence: CASSLSGGQNEQYF. CDR3 nucleotide sequence: TGTGCCAGCAGCTTAAGCGGGGGGCAAAACGAGCAGTACTTC.

The genes are TRBV15 and TRBJ1-5, with a tentative D call TRBD1 (6 bases). This CDR3 is built from 16 residues. Trimming cost V 0 bases and J 2 bases, with 11 bases left between them. Per germline, CDR1 LNHNV and CDR2 YYDKDF (reference sequence). The CDR3 region is CATSRETGYGNQPQHF. The CDR3 DNA is TGTGCCACCAGCAGAGAAACAGGGTACGGCAATCAGCCCCAGCATTTT.